Below are 32 T cell receptor beta chains sequenced from a single sample in a study of high-grade serous ovarian cancer treatment subgroups. Tumor samples were taken before definitive surgery or chemotherapy. Generated by immunoSEQ multiplex PCR, the TCRdb table keeps only in-frame clones and is missing some. There are some 900 clones in the sample; around 80% occur only once, and 15% to 20% lies in the top ten. Sample: tumor tissue. These receptors all stem from a human donor with high-grade serous ovarian cancer.

The sample holds one count of this clone. The CDR3 here is CSVEGQRGTGELFF. The DNA of the CDR3 is TGCAGCGTTGAAGGGCAACGGGGGACCGGGGAGCTGTTTTTT. The chain joins TRBV29-1 to TRBJ2-2; a weak D match, TRBD2 (6 bases). Germline values: CDR1 SQVTM, CDR2 ANQGSEA. Trimming cost V 1 base and J 5 bases, with 11 bases left between them. The CDR3 is 14 amino acids.

J is TRBJ1-2 and V is TRBV11-2; D gene unclear. CDR1 is SGHAT and CDR2 is FQNNGV in the germline V gene. The CDR3 runs 15 residues. Trimming shortened V by 1 base and J by 3 bases, and 12 bases separated the two germline ends. The CDR3: CASSLGGSLYYGYTF. CDR3 DNA sequence: TGTGCCAGCAGCTTAGGAGGCAGCCTATACTATGGCTACACCTTC.

The gene calls are TRBV14 and TRBJ1-5; the D gene is possibly TRBD1 (5 bases). Germline V gene sequence: CDR1 SGHDN, CDR2 FVKESK. Trimming removed 4 bases at V and 6 bases at J, with 22 bases between. This CDR3 comprises 17 residues. CDR3 DNA sequence: TGTGCCAGCAGCCCTAATACCCCAGGGTCGGGTACTCAGCCCCAGCATTTT. This gives the protein CASSPNTPGSGTQPQHF.

The chain couples TRBV28 to TRBJ2-2; 10 nucleotides align to TRBD1. CDR1 is MDHEN, CDR2 SYDVKM, per germline. The CDR3 extends over 15 amino acids. The J segment lost 6 bases and the V segment lost 3 bases, leaving 4 bases of the junction unmatched. The CDR3 spells CASSFPGQGSGELFF. Written as DNA, the CDR3 is TGTGCCAGCAGTTTCCCGGGACAGGGGTCCGGGGAGCTGTTTTTT.

CDR3 nucleotides: TGTGCCAGCAGCCAACAGCGCTCCTACGAGCAGTACTTC. This translates into CASSQQRSYEQYF. The chain uses TRBV16 and TRBJ2-7, with no clear D. The V end lost 2 bases, the J end lost 0 bases, and 5 bases lay between the germline ends. The CDR3 is 13 amino acids. Germline V lookup: CDR1 KGHSY, CDR2 FQNENV.

The CDR3: CASSARADSYEQYF. DNA of the CDR3: TGTGCCAGCAGTGCGAGAGCGGACTCCTACGAGCAGTACTTC. The chain combines TRBV6-5 with TRBJ2-7, with D tentatively TRBD2 (5 bases). The V end was cut by 5 bases, the J end by 0 bases, with 11 bases between. The CDR3 has 14 amino acids. CDR1 and CDR2 from the germline V gene are MNHEY and SVGAGI.

The rearrangement uses TRBV1 and TRBJ2-6. TRBV1 is marked as a pseudogene. This CDR3 comprises 13 residues. The CDR3 DNA sequence: TGCACCAGCAGCCGGTGTCGGGCCAACGTCCTGACTTTC. This gives the protein CTSSRCRANVLTF.

The genes are TRBV9 and TRBJ2-3; D perhaps matches TRBD2 (6 bases). V was shortened by 4 bases and J by 0 bases, with 12 bases between the two germline ends. The CDR3 covers 15 residues. Germline CDR1 is SGDLS and CDR2 is YYNGEE. In DNA form, the CDR3 reads TGTGCCAGCAGCCCCCTTGGACTAAGCACAGATACGCAGTATTTT. Amino acid sequence: CASSPLGLSTDTQYF.

The chain has TRBV6-1 and TRBJ1-1; 12 bases map to TRBD1. After removal of 2 bases from V and 0 bases from J, the junction contained 7 bases not matched to a gene. Germline V gives CDR1 MNHNS, CDR2 SASEGT. The CDR3 totals 18 residues. CDR3 sequence reads: CASSEWDRGLLMNTEAFF. CDR3 coding DNA: TGTGCCAGCAGTGAATGGGACAGGGGGCTTCTCATGAACACTGAAGCTTTCTTT.

This clone came up a few times. The CDR3 loop is CASSLSPRTDTQYF. The CDR3 nucleotides read TGTGCCAGCAGCTTAAGCCCCCGCACAGATACGCAGTATTTT. The V call is TRBV11-3, the J call TRBJ2-3; unclear D gene. Trimming removed 2 bases at V and 1 base at J, with 7 bases between. CDR3 length: 14 residues. Germline V CDR1 and CDR2: SGHNT, YENEEA.

This clone was seen only a few times. The genes are TRBV19 and TRBJ1-5; D remains unclear. CDR1 and CDR2 from the germline V gene are LNHDA and SQIVND (reference sequence). Deletions cut 7 bases from V and 0 bases from J, with 10 bases between. This CDR3 has 14 residues. This chain's CDR3 is CASTLDHSNQPQHF. The CDR3 nucleotides read TGTGCCAGTACCCTGGACCATAGCAATCAGCCCCAGCATTTT.

This clone was found once. The CDR3 DNA follows: TGTGCCACCAGCCTGTCATCTGAGCAGTTCTTC. Amino acids: CATSLSSEQFF. This chain joins TRBV15 and TRBJ2-1; D call uncertain. This CDR3 has 11 residues. Germline assignment: CDR1 LNHNV and CDR2 YYDKDF (reference sequence). V was cut by 5 bases and J by 9 bases, with 8 bases left in between.

This clone was recorded a few times. The chain carries TRBV28 and TRBJ2-7; D call uncertain. The CDR3 spans 17 residues. Trimming stripped 4 bases from V and 0 bases from J, with 19 bases between. Germline V gives CDR1 MDHEN, CDR2 SYDVKM. The CDR3 is CASSSLRRQGSSYEQYV. Written as DNA, the CDR3 is TGTGCCAGCAGTTCCCTCCGACGACAAGGAAGCTCCTACGAGCAGTACGTC.

This chain links TRBV9 with TRBJ2-2; 7 bases line up with TRBD2. V lost 4 bases and J lost 5; bases outside the gene matches: 14. The germline gives CDR1 SGDLS, CDR2 YYNGEE. This CDR3 is 17 amino acids long. In DNA form, the CDR3 reads TGTGCCAGCAGCCAGACTGGCGGGAGTGTGGGGACCGGGGAGCTGTTTTTT. Protein sequence: CASSQTGGSVGTGELFF.

Only one count was recorded for this clone. This chain connects TRBV19 to TRBJ1-1, with TRBD1 as a possible D gene (5 bases). CDR1 is LNHDA, CDR2 SQIVND, per germline (reference sequence). Trimming removed 6 bases at V and 5 bases at J, with 13 bases between. The CDR3 spans 13 residues. In DNA, the CDR3 is TGTGCCAGTAGGGGGCCGGGAGGGACTGAAGCTTTCTTT. This translates into CASRGPGGTEAFF.

The rearrangement joins TRBV7-3 to TRBJ2-1, with a weak D call TRBD2 (5 bases). The CDR3 has 13 amino acids. Germline-derived CDR1 and CDR2 are SGHTA and FQGTGA. V lost 1 base to trimming and J lost 8 bases, with 9 bases between them. In nucleotides, the CDR3 is TGTGCCAGCAGCTTAAGAGGGTGGGATGAGCAGTTCTTC. This encodes CASSLRGWDEQFF.

The chain recombines TRBV4-2 with TRBJ1-2; tentatively, D is TRBD1 (5 bases). The CDR3 contains 17 residues. From germline, CDR1 is LGHNA and CDR2 YNFKEQ. V was trimmed by 0 bases and J by 1 base, leaving 15 bases between them. CDR3 nucleotides: TGTGCCAGCAGCCAAGAGCGGTTGGGTCAGGGTAACTATGGCTACACCTTC. Translation: CASSQERLGQGNYGYTF.

The chain links TRBV6-4 to TRBJ2-2, with 7 bases aligning to TRBD2. Germline values: CDR1 MRHNA, CDR2 SNTAGT. V gave up 4 bases and J gave up 4 bases; unmatched junction bases: 0. This CDR3 has 13 residues. The CDR3 DNA reads TGTGCCAGCAGTGGGACTAGCACCGGGGAGCTGTTTTTT. Its protein product is CASSGTSTGELFF.

This clone was seen just once. The chain employs TRBV27 and TRBJ1-3; the D gene is possibly TRBD1 (5 bases). The CDR3 consists of 17 residues. In germline, CDR1 is MNHEY, CDR2 SMNVEV (reference sequence). V lost 6 bases and J lost 0, with 18 bases in between. In DNA form, the CDR3 reads TGTGCCAGCAGCCACACGGGACGGTCGATCTCTGGAAACACCATATATTTT. It codes for CASSHTGRSISGNTIYF.

The chain joins TRBV10-2 to TRBJ2-5, with 7 bases that match TRBD1. CDR3 length: 14 amino acids. V was pared by 6 bases and J by 2 bases, with 6 bases of the junction left unmatched. The germline gives CDR1 WSHSY, CDR2 SAAADI. The CDR3 bases are TGCGCCAGCAGACAGGGGTGGGGGCAAGAGACCCAGTACTTC. This codes for CASRQGWGQETQYF.

The rearrangement joins TRBV27 to TRBJ1-2, with D possibly TRBD1 on 5 matching bases. The CDR3 covers 13 residues. Germline values: CDR1 MNHEY, CDR2 SMNVEV (reference sequence). V lost 2 bases to trimming and J lost 8 bases, with 12 bases between them. CDR3 in amino acids: CASSLRGQGGYTF. The CDR3 DNA follows: TGTGCCAGCAGTTTAAGGGGCCAAGGGGGCTACACCTTC.

The gene calls are TRBV11-2 and TRBJ2-5, with 10 nucleotides matching TRBD2. Per germline, CDR1 SGHAT and CDR2 FQNNGV. V lost 3 bases and J lost 1; bases outside the gene matches: 5. The CDR3 has 16 amino acids. CDR3 region: CASSLELAGSQETQYF. DNA for the CDR3: TGTGCCAGCAGCTTGGAACTAGCGGGGTCCCAAGAGACCCAGTACTTC.

The chain uses TRBV28 and TRBJ2-7, with 7 nucleotides matching TRBD1. The CDR3 totals 15 residues. Germline V lookup: CDR1 MDHEN, CDR2 SYDVKM. Trimming removed 5 bases from V and 3 bases from J; junction bases left unmatched: 10. Here the CDR3 reads CASSPTGTAYYEQYV. The CDR3 bases are TGTGCCAGCAGTCCGACCGGGACAGCCTACTACGAGCAGTACGTC.

This chain connects TRBV7-3 to TRBJ2-3, with D uncertain. V was trimmed by 5 bases and J by 4 bases, leaving 10 bases between them. This CDR3 has 13 amino acids. CDR1 and CDR2 (germline): SGHTA, FQGTGA. The CDR3 region has the DNA TGTGCCAGCAGCGGAGAATTCTCAGATACGCAGTATTTT. Translated: CASSGEFSDTQYF.

This chain links TRBV18 with TRBJ1-1; maybe TRBD1 (6 bases). The CDR3 has 15 residues. Deletions cut 0 bases from V and 5 bases from J, with 13 bases between. From germline, CDR1 is KGHSH and CDR2 LQKENI. CDR3 loop: CASSPPGGQLTEAFF. The CDR3 DNA reads TGTGCCAGCTCACCACCTGGGGGACAACTGACTGAAGCTTTCTTT.

J is TRBJ1-2 and V is TRBV6-4; TRBD1 matches 7 bases. CDR1 and CDR2 from the germline V gene are MRHNA and SNTAGT. The trim removed 9 bases at V and 11 bases at J, leaving 21 bases unmatched. The CDR3 has 15 amino acids. In nucleotides, the CDR3 is TGTGCCAGTTTTCTAAAGGGGGCTCGAGTCATCGGTTACACCTTC. This translates into CASFLKGARVIGYTF.

This clone was seen a handful of times. V usage is TRBV7-9 and J usage is TRBJ1-5, with no clear D. The germline gives CDR1 SEHNR, CDR2 FQNEAQ (reference sequence). Trimming removed 1 base from V and 0 bases from J, with 1 base in between. This CDR3 has 13 residues. The CDR3 nucleotides are TGTGCCAGCAGCTTAGATAGCAATCAGCCCCAGCATTTT. This translates into CASSLDSNQPQHF.

V is TRBV15 and J is TRBJ2-3, with D perhaps assigned TRBD1 or TRBD2 (6 bases each). Germline V gene lookup returns CDR1 LNHNV and CDR2 YYDKDF (reference sequence). Trimming took off 0 bases at V and 4 bases at J, with 11 bases between the two ends. CDR3 length: 15 amino acids. The CDR3 coding sequence is TGTGCCACCAGCAGAGATTCGGGGGCGCCAGATACGCAGTATTTT. Protein sequence: CATSRDSGAPDTQYF.

The chain uses TRBV19 and TRBJ2-3; 12 bases are shared with TRBD2. Germline CDR1 LNHDA, CDR2 SQIVND (reference sequence). V shed 6 bases and J 5 bases; nucleotides not matched to a gene: 9. The CDR3 is 16 amino acids. CDR3 sequence (DNA): TGTGCCAGTAGCGTTCGACTAGCGGGGGTCGGAGATACGCAGTATTTT. Encoded protein: CASSVRLAGVGDTQYF.

The chain recombines TRBV19 with TRBJ2-5; no firm D call. The germline V gene has CDR1 LNHDA and CDR2 SQIVND (reference sequence). The V and J ends lost 0 bases and 5 bases respectively, with 13 bases between them. The CDR3 loop spans 15 amino acids. In DNA, the CDR3 is TGTGCCAGTAGTATAGATCCCAGCGTAAGGGAGACCCAGTACTTC. As protein: CASSIDPSVRETQYF.

This chain connects TRBV5-1 to TRBJ2-7, with TRBD2 identical over 8 bases. With V trimmed by 0 bases and J by 4 bases, 9 bases remained unmatched. The CDR3 loop spans 16 amino acids. Germline lookup yields CDR1 SGHRS and CDR2 YFSETQ. This chain's CDR3 is CASSLAPREGLYEQYF. Here the CDR3 DNA reads TGCGCCAGCAGCTTGGCTCCCCGGGAGGGGTTATACGAGCAGTACTTC.

J is TRBJ1-2 and V is TRBV9; D is uncertain. The CDR3 contains 15 residues. Germline loops: CDR1 SGDLS, CDR2 YYNGEE. V lost 0 bases, J lost 0 bases, and 9 bases lay in between. CDR3 in amino acids: CASSVEPGANYGYTF. The CDR3 nucleotides are TGTGCCAGCAGCGTAGAACCCGGGGCTAACTATGGCTACACCTTC.